This TCR beta chain was profiled in a study of shared clonotypes between healthy human individuals. Study-wide results and limits: Sharing across four donors was highest in naive CD4 (around 5%) and lowest in memory CD8 (0.4%).

In the case of this clone: Its cognate antigen is unknown.

Germline CDR1 and CDR2: MNHEY and SMNVEV (reference sequence). This CDR3 spans 13 amino acids. Trimming pared 6 bases from V and 3 bases from J, leaving 9 bases between. The split of CD4+ cells yielded CD45RA+ naive and CD45RA-negative memory subsets. The protocol was immunoSEQ multiplex PCR, while the TCRdb copy is restricted to in-frame clones and leaves out a portion. The profile shows more than 1.2 million clones, 98% to 99% of them singletons. Sequenced input: naive CD4+ T cells sorted from blood. The subset denotes: CD45RA+ positively selected. This chain links TRBV27 with TRBJ1-3, with D perhaps matching TRBD1 (5 bases). The clonotype was recovered from a man between 25 and 39 years old in good health. The CDR3 region is CASSRVFGNTIYF. As DNA, the CDR3 is TGTGCCAGCAGCAGGGTCTTTGGAAACACCATATATTTT.